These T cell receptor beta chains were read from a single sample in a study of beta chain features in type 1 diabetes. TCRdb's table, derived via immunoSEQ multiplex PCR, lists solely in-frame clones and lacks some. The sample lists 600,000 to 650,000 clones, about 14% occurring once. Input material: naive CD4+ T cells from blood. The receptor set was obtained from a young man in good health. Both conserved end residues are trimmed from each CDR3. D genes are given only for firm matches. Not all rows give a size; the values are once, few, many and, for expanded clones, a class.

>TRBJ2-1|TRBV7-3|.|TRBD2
ASSLGSSGINEQF
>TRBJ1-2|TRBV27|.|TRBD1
ASSLSRTGHGYT
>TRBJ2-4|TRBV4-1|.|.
ASSYIGLGIQY
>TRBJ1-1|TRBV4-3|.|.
ASSQEPGMNTEAF
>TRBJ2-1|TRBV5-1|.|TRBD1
ASRQPGQGNINEQF
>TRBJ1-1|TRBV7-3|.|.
ASSVQPNTEAF
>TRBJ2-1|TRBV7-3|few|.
ASSSGGVGYNEQF
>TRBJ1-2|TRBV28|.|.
ASRTRADTYGYT
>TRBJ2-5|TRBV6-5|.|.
ASSPRGYRETQY
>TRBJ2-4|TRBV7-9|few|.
ASSLVRPQVKNIQY
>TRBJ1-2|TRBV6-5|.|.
ASRPSGGSDGYT
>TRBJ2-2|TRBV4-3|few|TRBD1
ASSQPRWGQAYTGELF
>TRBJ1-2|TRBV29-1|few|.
SVEQGRGYT
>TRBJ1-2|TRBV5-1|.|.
ASSLAPGTPGYT
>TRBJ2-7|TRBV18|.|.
ASTSGYEQY
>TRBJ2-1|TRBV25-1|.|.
ASSEYSRGNEQF
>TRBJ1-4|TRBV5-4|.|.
ASSLGEKLF
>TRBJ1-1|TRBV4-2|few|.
ASSHLTGNTEAF
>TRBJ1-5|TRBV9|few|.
ASSVGPNQPQH
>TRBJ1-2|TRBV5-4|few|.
ASSLGGQGSDGYT
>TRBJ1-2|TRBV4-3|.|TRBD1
ASSQTNRGYGYT
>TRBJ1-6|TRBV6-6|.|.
ASSPPVSPLH
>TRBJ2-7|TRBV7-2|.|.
ASSSRQQSWGYEQY
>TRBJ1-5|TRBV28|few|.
ASSLWRDGNQPQH
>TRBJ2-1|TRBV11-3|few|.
ASSLEGYNEQF
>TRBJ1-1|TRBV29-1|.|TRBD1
SVGARGQGNTEAF
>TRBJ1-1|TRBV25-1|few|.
ASRGDRRGTEAF
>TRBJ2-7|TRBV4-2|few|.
ASSQANSQVGAEQY
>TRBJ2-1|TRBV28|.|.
ASSGQGVGAYNEQF
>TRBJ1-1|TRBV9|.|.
ASSAQGPTPANTEAF
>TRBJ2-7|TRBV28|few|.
ASSLLGWARKPYEQY
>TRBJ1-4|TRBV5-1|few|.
ASSLGVQFNEKLF
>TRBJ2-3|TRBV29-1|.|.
SVGGRFTDTQY
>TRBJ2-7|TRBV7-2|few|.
ASSLFTLSSYEQY
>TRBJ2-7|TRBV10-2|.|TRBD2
ASRSTSGRSGEQY
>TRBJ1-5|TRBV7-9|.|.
ASSLAPTGMMAGTQH
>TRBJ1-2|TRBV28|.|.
ASSFGGGYGYT
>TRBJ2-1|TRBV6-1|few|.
ASSDSNNEQF
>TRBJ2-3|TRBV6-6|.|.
ASSPQISTQY
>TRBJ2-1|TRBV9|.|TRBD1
ASSADRASYNEQF
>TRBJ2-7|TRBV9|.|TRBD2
ASSPDIIAGGMSYEQY
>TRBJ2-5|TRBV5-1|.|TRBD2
ASSYYWTSGETQY
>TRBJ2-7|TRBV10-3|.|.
AISESGKPSSYEQY
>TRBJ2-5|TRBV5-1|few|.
ASSPTVVGRETQY
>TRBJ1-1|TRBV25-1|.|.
ASSDSGRVFAAF
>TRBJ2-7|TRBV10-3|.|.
AISDTGSSYEQY
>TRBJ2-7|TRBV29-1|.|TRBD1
SVEGLQGFGIGYEQY
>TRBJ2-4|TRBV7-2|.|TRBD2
ASSLVGAGGGLAKNIQY
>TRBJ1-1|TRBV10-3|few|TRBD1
AIQTGVNTEAF
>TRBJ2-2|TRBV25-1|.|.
ASRSSGHTGELF
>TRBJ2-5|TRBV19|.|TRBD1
ASSHSDRGRYGTQY
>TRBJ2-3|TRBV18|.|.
ASSPQQSPVDTQY
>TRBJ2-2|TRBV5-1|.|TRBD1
ASSPRTGNTGELF
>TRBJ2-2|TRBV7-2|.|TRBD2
ARKGRDTGELF
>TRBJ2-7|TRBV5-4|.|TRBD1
ASSYRGSSYEQY
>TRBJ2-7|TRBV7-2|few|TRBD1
ASRSQQGHEQY
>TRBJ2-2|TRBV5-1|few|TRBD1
ASSLATGSGELF
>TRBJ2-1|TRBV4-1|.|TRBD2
ASSPRGSGPSYNEQF